The 29 T cell receptor beta chains in this list originate from one sample, sequenced in a study of shared clonotypes between healthy human individuals. Clones were read by immunoSEQ multiplex PCR, and TCRdb kept only the in-frame ones, dropping some. The sample lists a few hundred thousand clones, 77% occurring once. The sample taken for sequencing was PBMCs. These receptors all come from a woman between 35 and 50 years old in good health. Some clones in this sample may be carry-over from other donors' samples.

The chain is built from TRBV11-3 and TRBJ2-3, with TRBD2 matching over 14 bases. Germline V CDR1 and CDR2: SGHNT, YENEEA. This CDR3 is built from 16 residues. The V and J ends lost 5 bases and 5 bases, in that order; junction bases with no gene match: 6. The CDR3 region is CASSRGTSGRQDTQYF. The CDR3 bases are TGTGCCAGCAGCCGCGGGACTAGCGGGAGACAAGATACGCAGTATTTT.

V is TRBV7-9 and J is TRBJ2-6, with a tentative D call TRBD2 (7 bases). The V end was cut by 4 bases, the J end by 0 bases, with 10 bases between. The CDR3 sequence is 16 residues long. Germline CDR1 is SEHNR and CDR2 is FQNEAQ (reference sequence). For the CDR3, the DNA is TGTGCCAGCAGCTCTCGGGGGGCCTCTGGGGCCAACGTCCTGACTTTC. Encoded protein: CASSSRGASGANVLTF. The full variable domain, its missing parts supplied by reference TRBV7-9 and TRBJ2-6, is DTGVSQNPRHKITKRGQNVTFRCDPISEHNRLYWYRQTLGQGPEFLTYFQNEAQLEKSRLLSDRFSAERPKGSFSTLEIQRTEQGDSAMYLCASSSRGASGANVLTFGAGSRLTVL.

The chain has TRBV4-2 and TRBJ2-5; D is unclear. Deletions cut 0 bases from V and 1 base from J, with 9 bases between. Germline lookup yields CDR1 LGHNA and CDR2 YNFKEQ. The CDR3 spans 15 residues. The CDR3: CASSQDPAAQETQYF. CDR3 bases: TGTGCCAGCAGCCAAGATCCGGCGGCCCAAGAGACCCAGTACTTC.

This clone was seen once. The chain carries TRBV28 and TRBJ2-2; D is perhaps TRBD1 (5 bases). Trimming stripped 7 bases from V and 4 bases from J, with 13 bases between. Germline V gene sequence: CDR1 MDHEN, CDR2 SYDVKM. The CDR3 covers 14 residues. The CDR3 DNA sequence: TGTGCCAGCACCCAGGGTAGGAGCACCGGGGAGCTGTTTTTT. Its protein product is CASTQGRSTGELFF. The full variable domain, rest sourced from reference TRBV28 and TRBJ2-2, is DVKVTQSSRYLVKRTGEKVFLECVQDMDHENMFWYRQDPGLGLRLIYFSYDVKMKEKGDIPEGYSVSREKKERFSLILESASTNQTSMYLCASTQGRSTGELFFGEGSRLTVL.

The chain uses TRBV9 and TRBJ2-7; no clear D. V shed 4 bases and J shed 0 bases, with 8 bases lying between them. This CDR3 region has 13 residues. CDR1 is SGDLS, CDR2 YYNGEE, per germline. CDR3: CASSRASSYEQYF. CDR3 in DNA: TGTGCCAGCAGCCGCGCTAGCTCCTACGAGCAGTACTTC. Full variable domain (outside the CDR3, taken from reference TRBV9 and TRBJ2-7): DSGVTQTPKHLITATGQRVTLRCSPRSGDLSVYWYQQSLDQGLQFLIQYYNGEERAKGNILERFSAQQFPDLHSELNLSSLELGDSALYFCASSRASSYEQYFGPGTRLTVT.

In regard to this clone: Given a far larger clone just one base away, this is likely a sequencing read error. This specimen includes other DNA sequences encoding the same CDR3. The chain has TRBV5-4 and TRBJ2-7; possibly TRBD2 for D (5 bases). From germline, CDR1 is SGHNT and CDR2 YYREEE (reference sequence). With 0 bases removed from V and 5 bases from J, the gap between germline ends came to 9 bases. This CDR3 contains 13 residues. CDR3 amino acids: CASSLDPGNEQYF. CDR3 sequence (DNA): TGTGCCAGCAGCTTGGACCCGGGGAACGAGCAGTACTTC.

The rearrangement joins TRBV5-1 to TRBJ2-1, with TRBD2 matching 13 bases. This CDR3 is built from 16 residues. Trimming at V came to 4 bases and at J to 5 bases, leaving 6 bases not matched to a gene. Germline-derived CDR1 and CDR2 are SGHRS and YFSETQ. This CDR3 reads CASSVTSGRVNNEQFF. For the CDR3, the DNA is TGCGCCAGCAGCGTCACTAGCGGGAGGGTTAACAATGAGCAGTTCTTC.

The CDR3 bases are TGTGCCATCTCCCCCACTTTCGATCAGCCCCAGCATTTT. Residues: CAISPTFDQPQHF. The J gene is TRBJ1-5, the V gene TRBV19; D ambiguous. Per the germline V gene, CDR1 is LNHDA and CDR2 is SQIVND (reference sequence). The CDR3 runs 13 residues. V lost 10 bases and J lost 5, with 15 bases in between.

CDR3 DNA sequence: TGTGCCAGCAGTTACGGAGGGAGTTTAGAGGGTGAGCAGTTCTTC. This encodes CASSYGGSLEGEQFF. The V call is TRBV6-6, the J call TRBJ2-1; perhaps TRBD2 as D (6 bases). This CDR3 has 15 amino acids. V was clipped by 2 bases and J by 9 bases, with 17 bases between them. Germline assignment: CDR1 MNHNY and CDR2 SVGAGI (reference sequence).

V gene TRBV15 combines with J gene TRBJ1-5; D is possibly TRBD1 (6 bases). The V end lost 9 bases, the J end lost 7 bases, and 19 bases lay between the germline ends. The CDR3 has 14 amino acids. The germline V gene encodes CDR1 LNHNV and CDR2 YYDKDF (reference sequence). CDR3 protein: CATTNNRVGQPQHF. The CDR3 region has the DNA TGTGCCACGACTAATAACAGGGTAGGCCAGCCCCAGCATTTT. Full variable domain (rest looked up from reference TRBV15 and TRBJ1-5): DAMVIQNPRYQVTQFGKPVTLSCSQTLNHNVMYWYQQKSSQAPKLLFHYYDKDFNNEADTPDNFQSRRPNTSFCFLDIRSPGLGDTAMYLCATTNNRVGQPQHFGDGTRLSIL.

As regards this clone: A far bigger clonotype differs at one base, so this is likely a read error. The identical CDR3 is also encoded by other nucleotide sequences in the sample. This CDR3 is CASSAFSTGFNQPQHF. In DNA, the CDR3 is TGTGCCAGCAGTGCTTTTAGCACAGGGTTCAATCAGCCCCAGCACTTT. The V call is TRBV27, the J call TRBJ1-5; D possibly corresponds to TRBD1 (6 bases). The germline gives CDR1 MNHEY, CDR2 SMNVEV (reference sequence). This CDR3 spans 16 amino acids.

This chain links TRBV5-1 with TRBJ2-7; 11 bases map to TRBD2. CDR3 length: 16 residues. CDR1 and CDR2 (germline): SGHRS, YFSETQ. Unmatched junction bases numbered 5, after V lost 3 bases and J lost 0 bases. CDR3 loop: CASSWGLAVSSYEQYF. DNA for the CDR3: TGCGCCAGCAGCTGGGGACTAGCGGTCTCCTCCTACGAGCAGTACTTC.

This clone was counted only a few times. The J gene is TRBJ2-3, the V gene TRBV18; D remains ambiguous. Trimming shortened V by 1 base and J by 0 bases, and 14 bases separated the two germline ends. Germline V gene lookup returns CDR1 KGHSH and CDR2 LQKENI. This CDR3 is 17 amino acids long. The CDR3 bases are TGTGCCAGCTCACCACAAGTTCGGATCACTAGCACAGATACGCAGTATTTT. Translated, it gives CASSPQVRITSTDTQYF.

The genes are TRBV15 and TRBJ2-5; 13 nucleotides match TRBD2. Looked up from germline, CDR1 is LNHNV and CDR2 is YYDKDF (reference sequence). This CDR3 has 19 amino acids. V lost 0 bases, J lost 2 bases, and 9 bases stayed unmatched. CDR3 loop: CATSREGWTSGGTQETQYF. The DNA for the CDR3 is TGTGCCACCAGCAGAGAAGGTTGGACTAGCGGGGGTACGCAAGAGACCCAGTACTTC.

About this clone: This may stem from a read error, because a much larger clone lies one nucleotide away. The chain joins TRBV9 to TRBJ2-1; possibly TRBD2 for D (5 bases). CDR1 and CDR2 (germline): SGDLS, YYNGEE. This CDR3 is 14 amino acids long. As DNA, the CDR3 is TGTGCCAGCAGCGTAGCGGGATACCACAATGAGCAGCTCTTC. Translating gives CASSVAGYHNEQLF.

The chain employs TRBV4-3 and TRBJ2-1, with D unresolved. V was clipped by 4 bases and J by 6 bases, with 16 bases between them. Germline CDR1 reads LGHNA; CDR2 reads YSLEER. The CDR3 totals 15 residues. The CDR3 coding sequence is TGCGCCAGCAGCCTAGCCCTCTTACAGCCCAATGAGCAGTTCTTC. Protein: CASSLALLQPNEQFF.

This clone was detected a few times. In the same sample, other DNA sequences code for this CDR3. V is TRBV7-2 and J is TRBJ1-4; tentatively, D is TRBD1 (6 bases). V was shortened by 5 bases and J by 8 bases, with 9 bases between the two germline ends. Germline assignment: CDR1 SGHTA and CDR2 FQGNSA. The length of the CDR3 is 12 residues. The CDR3: CASSPQGEKLFF. CDR3 coding DNA: TGTGCCAGCAGCCCCCAGGGGGAAAAACTGTTTTTT.

As regards this clone: A far larger clone is just one base off, so this is likely a read error. Other DNA sequences of this sample code for an identical CDR3. The chain is built from TRBV5-1 and TRBJ1-1; D is uncertain. Trimming removed 5 bases at V and 5 bases at J, with 16 bases between. Germline lookup yields CDR1 SGHRS and CDR2 YFSETQ. This CDR3 comprises 14 residues. In DNA, the CDR3 is TGCGCCAGCAGTTTATCAGGAGCGGGAACTGAAGCTTTCTTT. Translated, it gives CASSLSGAGTEAFF.

V usage is TRBV7-9 and J usage is TRBJ2-3; 8 positions agree with TRBD2. The CDR3 is 17 amino acids. The junction had 11 bases not matched to a gene; V was cut back by 5 bases and J by 1 base. Germline CDR1 SEHNR, CDR2 FQNEAQ (reference sequence). CDR3 nucleotide sequence: TGTGCCAGCAGCGAGGCGGCTAGCGGGTGGGGCACAGATACGCAGTATTTT. Translation gives CASSEAASGWGTDTQYF.

The chain combines TRBV19 with TRBJ1-2; a possible D gene is TRBD1 (6 bases). This CDR3 region has 15 residues. Trimming stripped 6 bases from V and 2 bases from J, with 16 bases between. Germline V gives CDR1 LNHDA, CDR2 SQIVND (reference sequence). CDR3 DNA sequence: TGTGCCAGTAGGAAAGGTGGTGGACAGAACTATGGCTACACCTTC. Protein product: CASRKGGGQNYGYTF.

This chain links TRBV27 with TRBJ1-2; 8 nucleotides line up with TRBD1. The CDR3 runs 13 residues. Germline-derived CDR1 and CDR2 are MNHEY and SMNVEV (reference sequence). The junction had 6 bases not matched to a gene; V was cut back by 4 bases and J by 8 bases. The DNA of the CDR3 is TGTGCCAGCAGTTCAGCACAGGGGGGAGGCTACACCTTC. Residues: CASSSAQGGGYTF.

The gene calls are TRBV5-1 and TRBJ2-3, with D possibly being TRBD2 (6 bases). The V end was cut by 0 bases, the J end by 4 bases, with 9 bases between. Germline loops: CDR1 SGHRS, CDR2 YFSETQ. CDR3 size: 14 residues. The CDR3 sequence: CASSLELAADTQYF. CDR3 coding DNA: TGCGCCAGCAGCTTGGAACTAGCAGCAGATACGCAGTATTTT.

The rearrangement links TRBV10-3 to TRBJ1-1; D remains unclear. The V gene lost 4 bases and the J gene lost 5 bases, with 11 bases spanning the gap. The germline CDR1 and CDR2 sequences are ENHRY and SYGVKD. The CDR3 is made up of 13 amino acids. CDR3 loop: CAISVNSGTEAFF. The CDR3 DNA reads TGTGCCATCAGTGTCAACTCTGGGACTGAAGCTTTCTTT.

The rearrangement joins TRBV15 to TRBJ1-1, with D unresolved. The V gene's germline CDR1 is LNHNV and CDR2 YYDKDF (reference sequence). Trimming stripped 1 base from V and 5 bases from J, with 8 bases between. The CDR3 extends over 13 amino acids. The CDR3 nucleotides are TGTGCCACCAGCAGAGGGAAGGGAACTGAAGCTTTCTTT. Its translation: CATSRGKGTEAFF.

The gene calls are TRBV20-1 and TRBJ2-3; D is uncertain. V shed 6 bases and J shed 10 bases, with 14 bases lying between them. There are 11 residues in the CDR3. From germline, CDR1 is DFQATT and CDR2 SNEGSKA (reference sequence). CDR3 nucleotide sequence: TGCAGTGCAAGCTGGGGTTCGGCGCAGTATTTT. Translated, it gives CSASWGSAQYF.

The V gene is TRBV29-1, the J gene TRBJ2-7, with TRBD1 identical over 8 bases. V gave up 5 bases and J gave up 3 bases; unmatched junction bases: 3. Germline loops: CDR1 SQVTM, CDR2 ANQGSEA. This CDR3 has 12 residues. The CDR3 sequence is CSVIGQGYEQYF. Here the CDR3 DNA reads TGCAGCGTTATTGGACAGGGCTACGAGCAGTACTTC.

The rearrangement links TRBV7-2 to TRBJ2-3, with TRBD2 identical over 10 bases. Germline CDR1 SGHTA, CDR2 FQGNSA. Unmatched junction bases numbered 1, after V lost 2 bases and J lost 5 bases. This CDR3 region has 14 residues. The CDR3 protein is CASSLRLAGDTQYF. For the CDR3, the DNA is TGTGCCAGCAGCTTAAGACTAGCGGGAGATACGCAGTATTTT.

The chain couples TRBV30 to TRBJ1-1, with unresolved D. This CDR3 has 14 amino acids. Germline V gives CDR1 GTSNPN, CDR2 SVGIG (reference sequence). Trimming removed 3 bases at V and 3 bases at J, with 14 bases between. As DNA, the CDR3 is TGTGCCTGGAGCGCCGACGGCCGGCACACTGAAGCTTTCTTT. Its protein is CAWSADGRHTEAFF.

With regard to this clone: A much larger clone lies one base from this, so it may be a read error. The chain uses TRBV2 and TRBJ1-2; TRBD1 aligns across 7 bases. The CDR3 runs 14 residues. The V and J ends lost 5 bases and 3 bases, in that order; junction bases with no gene match: 6. The germline V gene has CDR1 SNHLY and CDR2 FYNNEI. The CDR3 region has the DNA TGTGCCAGCAGTATTACGCAGGGGGACTATGGCTACACCTTC. This sequence encodes CASSITQGDYGYTF.